The source of this T cell receptor beta chain is a study of lymphopenia after photon versus proton radiotherapy. The table came from immunoSEQ multiplex PCR; TCRdb's copy has only in-frame clones and leaves some out. The table has around 55,000 clones, around 85% seen once. CDR1 MDHEN and CDR2 SYDVKM come from the germline V gene. CDR3 length equals 14 residues. V lost 6 bases, J lost 2 bases, and 11 bases lay in between. The sample was peripheral blood, taken from a patient treated with proton-based radiotherapy. This clonotype was sampled from a man aged 60 to 69 with pancreatic cancer. The chain recombines TRBV28 with TRBJ2-1; unclear D gene. The CDR3 protein is CASRPPAPYNEQFF. CDR3 nucleotides: TGTGCCAGCAGGCCCCCCGCCCCCTACAATGAGCAGTTCTTC.